This T cell receptor beta chain emerged from a study of PD-L1 blockade in urothelial cancer. Looking at the study overall: Researchers looked at the blood 3 weeks (second dose) and 6 weeks after treatment began. Specimens of blood held a median count of 141,255 T cells.

The assay was immunoSEQ multiplex PCR, and TCRdb's table has in-frame clones only and misses some. The sample records tens of thousands of clones, around nine tenths being singletons. Of note for this clone: The sample contains more than one DNA sequence encoding this CDR3.

This CDR3 spans 15 amino acids. The germline V gene encodes CDR1 SGHTA and CDR2 FQGTGA. The V and J ends lost 5 bases and 3 bases, in that order; junction bases with no gene match: 4. Sample time point: pretreatment peripheral blood. This sequence originates from a donor at least 40 years old with urothelial cancer. The sample in question was PBMCs, obtained around atezolizumab (anti-PD-L1) treatment. The genes are TRBV7-3 and TRBJ2-1, with 10 positions matching TRBD2. The CDR3 region has the DNA TGTGCCAGCAGCCCAGCTAGCGGGAGCTACAATGAGCAGTTCTTC. Translation: CASSPASGSYNEQFF. The whole variable domain, remainder taken from reference TRBV7-3 and TRBJ2-1, is GAGVSQTPSNKVTEKGKYVELRCDPISGHTALYWYRQSLGQGPEFLIYFQGTGAADDSGLPNDRFFAVRPEGSVSTLKIQRTERGDSAVYLCASSPASGSYNEQFFGPGTRLTVL.